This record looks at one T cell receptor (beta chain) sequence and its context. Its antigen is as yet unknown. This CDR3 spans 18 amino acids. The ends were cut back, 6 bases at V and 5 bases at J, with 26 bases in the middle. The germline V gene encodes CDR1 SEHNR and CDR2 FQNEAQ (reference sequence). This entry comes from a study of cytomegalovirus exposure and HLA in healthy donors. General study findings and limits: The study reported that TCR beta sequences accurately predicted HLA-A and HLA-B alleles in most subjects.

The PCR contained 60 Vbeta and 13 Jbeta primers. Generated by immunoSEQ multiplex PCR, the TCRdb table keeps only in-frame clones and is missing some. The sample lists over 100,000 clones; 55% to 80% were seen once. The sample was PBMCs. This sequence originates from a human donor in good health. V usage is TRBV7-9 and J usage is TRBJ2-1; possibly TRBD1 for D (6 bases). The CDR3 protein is CASSGGAPQTGPHNEQFF. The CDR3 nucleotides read TGTGCCAGCAGTGGTGGAGCGCCCCAGACAGGTCCCCACAATGAGCAGTTCTTC.